The next 21 T cell receptor beta chains were all read from a single sample in a study of shared clonotypes between healthy human individuals. The data were produced by immunoSEQ multiplex PCR, yet TCRdb's version contains in-frame clones alone and is incomplete. The sample holds 2 million or so clones, 95% seen once. The sequencing input was naive CD4+ T cells sorted from blood. The subset is: CD45RA+ positively selected. The receptors were sampled from a man aged 18 to 35 in good health.

The gene calls are TRBV5-1 and TRBJ2-5; 7 bases agree with TRBD2. Trimming cost V 4 bases and J 5 bases; bases outside gene matches: 8. The CDR3 runs to 14 residues. Germline V CDR1 and CDR2: SGHRS, YFSETQ. The CDR3: CASSLTTSTETQYF. As DNA, the CDR3 is TGCGCCAGCAGCCTAACGACTAGCACGGAGACCCAGTACTTC. Variable domain in full (rest from reference TRBV5-1 and TRBJ2-5): KAGVTQTPRYLIKTRGQQVTLSCSPISGHRSVSWYQQTPGQGLQFLFEYFSETQRNKGNFPGRFSGRQFSNSRSEMNVSTLELGDSALYLCASSLTTSTETQYFGPGTRLLVL.

This clone was counted once. The V call is TRBV19, the J call TRBJ2-3; D is uncertain. CDR3 length equals 16 residues. Between the trimmed V and J ends, which lost 3 bases and 4 bases, there was a span of 17 bases. Germline CDR1 and CDR2: LNHDA and SQIVND (reference sequence). The DNA for the CDR3 is TGTGCCAGTAGTATCAATAGCCTCCAGTCAGCAGATACGCAGTATTTT. Amino acids: CASSINSLQSADTQYF. The complete variable domain, with remaining parts taken from reference TRBV19 and TRBJ2-3, reads DGGITQSPKYLFRKEGQNVTLSCEQNLNHDAMYWYRQDPGQGLRLIYYSQIVNDFQKGDIAEGYSVSREKKESFPLTVTSAQKNPTAFYLCASSINSLQSADTQYFGPGTRLTVL.

This clone has a single count. The CDR3: CASSHTRENTEAFF. DNA for the CDR3: TGTGCCAGCAGTCATACCCGGGAGAACACTGAAGCTTTCTTT. This chain uses TRBV7-9 with TRBJ1-1, with D unresolved. CDR3 length equals 14 residues. Per the germline V gene, CDR1 is SEHNR and CDR2 is FQNEAQ (reference sequence). V was trimmed by 6 bases and J by 1 base, leaving 12 bases between them.

This chain links TRBV18 with TRBJ1-1; D is ambiguous. The V and J ends lost 4 bases and 5 bases respectively, with 8 bases between them. The germline CDR1 and CDR2 sequences are KGHSH and LQKENI. This CDR3 has 12 residues. In DNA, the CDR3 is TGTGCCAGCTCACAAGCCGGTACTGAAGCTTTCTTT. It translates to CASSQAGTEAFF.

The CDR3 sequence is CASSLVHVGSNQPQHF. The CDR3, as DNA: TGTGCCAGCAGCTTAGTCCACGTGGGCAGCAATCAGCCCCAGCATTTT. The chain links TRBV7-2 to TRBJ1-5, with D unclear. CDR3 length: 16 amino acids. Germline assignment: CDR1 SGHTA and CDR2 FQGNSA. Trimming cost V 1 base and J 1 base, with 11 bases left between them.

This chain joins TRBV27 and TRBJ2-1; D uncertain. The V gene lost 6 bases and the J gene lost 7 bases, with 16 bases spanning the gap. The CDR3 spans 14 residues. The germline CDR1 and CDR2 sequences are MNHEY and SMNVEV (reference sequence). DNA of the CDR3: TGTGCCAGCAGCACTGGAAGGAATTGGAATGAGCAGTTCTTC. Protein: CASSTGRNWNEQFF.

V gene TRBV2 combines with J gene TRBJ1-1; D is unclear. Germline CDR1 and CDR2: SNHLY and FYNNEI. This CDR3 has 14 residues. Trimming cost V 2 bases and J 7 bases, with 14 bases left between them. CDR3 loop: CASSEYRTENEAFF. In nucleotides, the CDR3 is TGTGCCAGCAGTGAATATCGGACGGAAAATGAAGCTTTCTTT.

The chain joins TRBV18 to TRBJ2-7, with 8 bases lining up with TRBD1. CDR3 length: 14 amino acids. Germline V gene data show CDR1 as KGHSH and CDR2 as LQKENI. V shed 3 bases, J shed 5 bases, and the junction held 6 bases outside the gene matches. This CDR3 reads CASSPPRTGNEQYF. In DNA form, the CDR3 reads TGTGCCAGCTCACCCCCGAGGACAGGGAACGAGCAGTACTTC.

This clone was found once. The chain recombines TRBV20-1 with TRBJ2-5; D is unclear. Trimming removed 7 bases at V and 5 bases at J, with 11 bases between. This CDR3 is 11 amino acids long. Germline CDR1 reads DFQATT; CDR2 reads SNEGSKA (reference sequence). This CDR3 reads CSGRSGETQYF. As DNA, the CDR3 is TGCAGTGGCCGAAGTGGGGAGACCCAGTACTTC.

This clone was detected a few times. The sample has other DNA sequences that encode this CDR3 too. This sequence joins TRBV28 and TRBJ1-1; TRBD1 is a possible D gene (6 bases). The germline gives CDR1 MDHEN, CDR2 SYDVKM. The CDR3 has 12 amino acids. Trimming took off 5 bases at V and 4 bases at J, with 8 bases between the two ends. The CDR3 region is CASSTGSTEAFF. The CDR3 bases are TGTGCCAGCAGTACAGGGAGCACTGAAGCTTTCTTT. Full variable domain (remainder filled in from reference TRBV28 and TRBJ1-1): DVKVTQSSRYLVKRTGEKVFLECVQDMDHENMFWYRQDPGLGLRLIYFSYDVKMKEKGDIPEGYSVSREKKERFSLILESASTNQTSMYLCASSTGSTEAFFGQGTRLTVV.

In its sample, this clone was seen once. J is TRBJ2-7 and V is TRBV2, with 7 bases that match TRBD1. The CDR3 extends over 14 amino acids. V lost 8 bases to trimming and J lost 1 base; unmatched junction nucleotides: 8. Germline CDR1 is SNHLY and CDR2 is FYNNEI. The CDR3 DNA sequence: TGTGCCAGCTTTATTGACAGGGAATCCTACGAGCAGTACTTC. Translated: CASFIDRESYEQYF.

V usage is TRBV2 and J usage is TRBJ2-2, with D maybe TRBD1 (6 bases). The V end was cut by 8 bases, the J end by 5 bases, with 18 bases between. The CDR3 sequence is 15 residues long. The germline gives CDR1 SNHLY, CDR2 FYNNEI. As DNA, the CDR3 is TGTGCCAGCCCGGGACACCTAGGTGAAACCGGGGAGCTGTTTTTT. Residues: CASPGHLGETGELFF.

This chain uses TRBV30 with TRBJ1-4, with D possibly matching TRBD1 (6 bases). This CDR3 region has 13 residues. V dropped 5 bases and J dropped 4 bases, with 11 bases sitting between them. Germline V gene data show CDR1 as GTSNPN and CDR2 as SVGIG (reference sequence). The CDR3, as DNA: TGTGCCTGGGGTAGGGGGAGTAATGAAAAACTGTTTTTT. Protein product: CAWGRGSNEKLFF.

This rearrangement joins TRBV11-2 to TRBJ2-5, with D possibly matching TRBD2 (5 bases). Germline values: CDR1 SGHAT, CDR2 FQNNGV. CDR3 length: 16 residues. Trimming shortened V by 5 bases and J by 4 bases, and 20 bases separated the two germline ends. CDR3 protein: CASSRDNRGRGETQYF. The DNA of the CDR3 is TGTGCCAGCAGCCGGGATAATCGGGGTAGAGGAGAGACCCAGTACTTC.

The rearrangement joins TRBV2 to TRBJ1-6; D is unresolved. Germline values: CDR1 SNHLY, CDR2 FYNNEI. The CDR3 is 15 residues long. V was clipped by 4 bases and J by 6 bases, with 13 bases between them. The CDR3 DNA reads as TGTGCCAGCAGTGCGGCGGCAACCCCTAATTCACCCCTCCACTTT. It encodes CASSAAATPNSPLHF.

This clone was picked up one time. V and J are TRBV6-5 and TRBJ2-2; D call uncertain. V lost 5 bases and J lost 2, with 12 bases in between. CDR3 size: 15 residues. Germline V gene data show CDR1 as MNHEY and CDR2 as SVGAGI. The CDR3, as DNA: TGTGCCAGCAGTCCCCTGGGCAGAAACACCGGGGAGCTGTTTTTT. Protein: CASSPLGRNTGELFF.

CDR3 DNA sequence: TGTGCCAGCTCAACCGGGACATTTAATGAAAAACTGTTTTTT. It yields the protein CASSTGTFNEKLFF. The rearrangement uses TRBV18 and TRBJ1-4; a possible D gene is TRBD1 (6 bases). The germline CDR1 and CDR2 sequences are KGHSH and LQKENI. The V end was cut by 5 bases, the J end by 4 bases, with 11 bases between. The CDR3 has 14 residues.

This chain joins TRBV30 and TRBJ1-3; no clear D gene. Deletions cut 0 bases from V and 0 bases from J, with 12 bases between. Germline values: CDR1 GTSNPN, CDR2 SVGIG (reference sequence). There are 16 residues in the CDR3. CDR3 DNA sequence: TGTGCCTGGAGTGTACTGAACAGCTACTCTGGAAACACCATATATTTT. This encodes CAWSVLNSYSGNTIYF.

This chain uses TRBV2 with TRBJ2-7; a possible D gene is TRBD1 (5 bases). This CDR3 region has 15 residues. Germline V gives CDR1 SNHLY, CDR2 FYNNEI. Between the trimmed V and J ends, which lost 2 bases and 2 bases, there was a span of 13 bases. DNA of the CDR3: TGTGCCAGCAGTGAATTTTACCAGGGCCCCTACGAGCAGTACTTC. Protein: CASSEFYQGPYEQYF.

This chain uses TRBV30 with TRBJ2-3, with D possibly being TRBD2 (5 bases). Trimming cost V 4 bases and J 4 bases, with 9 bases left between them. This CDR3 has 12 residues. Germline CDR1 is GTSNPN and CDR2 is SVGIG (reference sequence). The CDR3 bases are TGTGCCTGGACTCTAGCACCAGATACGCAGTATTTT. Residues: CAWTLAPDTQYF.

The rearrangement joins TRBV25-1 to TRBJ2-7; D is undetermined. The ends were cut back, 5 bases at V and 0 bases at J, with 5 bases in the middle. The CDR3 runs to 12 residues. Germline V lookup: CDR1 MGHDK, CDR2 SYGVNS. The CDR3 protein is CASSSISYEQYF. The CDR3 nucleotides are TGTGCCAGCAGTTCTATCTCCTACGAGCAGTACTTC.